This is a list of T cell receptor beta chains from one sample in a study of blood T cell repertoires in COVID-19. Produced via immunoSEQ multiplex PCR; TCRdb's table is partial and in-frame only. The sample records about 670,000 clones, more than 80% being singletons. Material for sequencing was peripheral blood. These receptor sequences come from a woman aged 18 to 35 with acute or convalescent COVID-19. CDR3s include the opening cysteine and the closing phenylalanine or tryptophan. D genes are given only for firm matches. Clone sizes are given selectively: once, few, many, or a class where the clone is expanded.

>.|TRBD1|TRBJ2-7|TRBV2
TGTGCCAGCAGTGAATATGACAGGGAACTCTACGAGCAGTACTTC
CASSEYDRELYEQYF
>.|TRBD2|TRBJ2-7|TRBV4-3
TGCGCCAGCAGCCAAGATGCGGGGGGGTTCTCCTACGAGCAGTACTTC
CASSQDAGGFSYEQYF
>.|TRBD1|TRBJ1-2|TRBV2
TGTGCCAGCAGACCCGACAGGGGGCAGGGCTACACCTTC
CASRPDRGQGYTF
>.|TRBD1|TRBJ1-5|TRBV19
TGTGCCAGTATAGACAGGGGGCTCGCGCCCCAGCATTTT
CASIDRGLAPQHF
>.|.|TRBJ2-7|TRBV7-2
TGTGCCAGCAGCTTAACGGGGGACGACTACGAGCAGTACTTC
CASSLTGDDYEQYF
>.|TRBD1|TRBJ1-2|TRBV27
TGTGCCAGCAGTCCTCTCCTCCTGACAGGGACTAACTATGGCTACACCTTC
CASSPLLLTGTNYGYTF
>.|.|TRBJ1-2|TRBV2
TGTGCCAGCAGTGGGGGGGGCTGGTATGGCTACACCTTC
CASSGGGWYGYTF
>.|.|TRBJ2-2|TRBV3-1/TRBV3-2
TGTGCCAGCAGCCCCTCCTTAGCGGCCCAAAACGCCGGGGAGCTGTTTTTT
CASSPSLAAQNAGELFF
>few|.|TRBJ2-7|TRBV19
TGTGCCAGTAGTGGGGCCACCTCCTACGAGCAGTACTTC
CASSGATSYEQYF
>.|.|TRBJ1-3|TRBV5-1
TGCGCCAGCAGCTGGCGGGGATCCGGAAACACCATATATTTT
CASSWRGSGNTIYF
>.|TRBD1|TRBJ2-7|TRBV5-1
TGCGCCAGCAGCTCCGGGGACAGTCGGTCCTACGAGCAGTACTTC
CASSSGDSRSYEQYF
>.|.|TRBJ2-7|TRBV12-3/TRBV12-4
TGTGCCAGCAGCTTGACAGGCTACGAGCAGTACTTC
CASSLTGYEQYF
>.|.|TRBJ1-6|TRBV5-6
TGTGCCAGCAGCCCAACGCTATCCACAGGGTATAATTCACCCCTCCACTTT
CASSPTLSTGYNSPLHF
>.|TRBD2|TRBJ2-7|TRBV18
TGTGCCAGCTCACCATCTAGCGGGGGAGCGTACGAGCAGTACTTC
CASSPSSGGAYEQYF
>.|.|TRBJ2-6|TRBV7-9
TGTGCCAGCAGCTTACCCCCTTCGGGGGCCAACGTCCTGACTTTC
CASSLPPSGANVLTF
>.|.|TRBJ1-1|TRBV29-1
TGCAGCGTTGATCGAGGGTCCGACACTGAAGCTTTCTTT
CSVDRGSDTEAFF
>.|TRBD1|TRBJ2-7|TRBV2
TGTGCCAGCACCGGACAGGCGTACGAGCAGTACTTC
CASTGQAYEQYF
>.|.|TRBJ1-5|TRBV19
TGTGCCAGTAGTATTCTACAGGGACAAAATCAGCCCCAGCATTTT
CASSILQGQNQPQHF
>.|.|TRBJ1-1|TRBV19
TGTGCCAGTAGTCCCCGCAGTACTACCCGTGAAGCTTTCTTT
CASSPRSTTREAFF
>.|.|TRBJ1-6|TRBV3-1/TRBV3-2
TGTGCCAGCAGCCTACTAACGAGTAGGGGTCCCTATAATTCACCCCTCCACTTT
CASSLLTSRGPYNSPLHF
>.|TRBD1|TRBJ1-6|TRBV30
TGTGCCTGGAGTGCGGACAGGGTTAATAATTCACCCCTCCACTTT
CAWSADRVNNSPLHF
>.|TRBD1|TRBJ1-2|TRBV2
TGTGCCAGCAGTGACGGACAGGTCGGCGGCTACACCTTC
CASSDGQVGGYTF
>.|.|TRBJ1-1|TRBV5-6
TGTGCCAGCAGCCAGGGGTCGGAAGGCACTGAAGCTTTCTTT
CASSQGSEGTEAFF
>.|.|TRBJ1-2|TRBV28
TGTGCCAGCAGTTTTGGCTCTAACTATGGCTACACCTTC
CASSFGSNYGYTF
>.|TRBD1|TRBJ1-1|TRBV5-1
TGCGCCAGCAGCTCTGGGACAGCGAACACTGAAGCTTTCTTT
CASSSGTANTEAFF
>.|.|TRBJ1-4|TRBV18
TGTGCCAGCTCACCAAACAGATCTGAAAAACTGTTTTTT
CASSPNRSEKLFF
>.|TRBD1|TRBJ1-5|TRBV6-6
TGTGCCAGCAGTCTACCCCCGGGACAGGGGGCAGGTCAGCCCCAGCATTTT
CASSLPPGQGAGQPQHF
>.|.|TRBJ1-6|TRBV3-1/TRBV3-2
TGTGCCAGCAGCCACCTCCGAGGAGACGGCTCCTATAATTCACCCCTCCACTTT
CASSHLRGDGSYNSPLHF
>.|TRBD1|TRBJ1-5|TRBV29-1
TGCAGCGTTAGTGACAGGGTGGATCAGCCCCAGCATTTT
CSVSDRVDQPQHF
>.|TRBD1|TRBJ1-3|TRBV9
TGTGCCAGCAGCGTAGCGGCCGGGGACAGGGGAAACACCATATATTTT
CASSVAAGDRGNTIYF
>.|TRBD1|TRBJ1-1|TRBV6-6
TGTGCCAGCAGTAAATTCGGACAGGGGGGCACTGAAGCTTTCTTT
CASSKFGQGGTEAFF
>.|TRBD1|TRBJ1-2|TRBV7-2
TGTGCCACTTCTTCGACAGGGGAAGCCTATGGCTACACCTTC
CATSSTGEAYGYTF
>.|TRBD1|TRBJ1-2|TRBV2
TGTGCCAGCAGGAGGGACAGGGGCGCGGGGGGCTACACCTTC
CASRRDRGAGGYTF
>.|.|TRBJ1-6|TRBV6-4
TGTGCCAGCAGTGCCAGGGGCACCCGGGATTCACCCCTCCACTTT
CASSARGTRDSPLHF